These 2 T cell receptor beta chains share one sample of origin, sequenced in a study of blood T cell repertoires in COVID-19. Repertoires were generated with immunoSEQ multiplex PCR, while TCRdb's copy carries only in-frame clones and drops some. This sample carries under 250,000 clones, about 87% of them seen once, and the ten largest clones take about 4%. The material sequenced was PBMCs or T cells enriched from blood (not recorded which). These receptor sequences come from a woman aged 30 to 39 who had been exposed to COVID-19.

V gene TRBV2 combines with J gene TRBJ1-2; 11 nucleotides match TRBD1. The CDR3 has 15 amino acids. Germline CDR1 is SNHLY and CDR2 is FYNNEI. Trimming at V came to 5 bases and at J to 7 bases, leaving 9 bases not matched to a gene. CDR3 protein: CASSWGTGGIGGYTF. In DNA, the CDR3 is TGTGCCAGCAGTTGGGGGACAGGGGGGATTGGTGGCTACACCTTC.

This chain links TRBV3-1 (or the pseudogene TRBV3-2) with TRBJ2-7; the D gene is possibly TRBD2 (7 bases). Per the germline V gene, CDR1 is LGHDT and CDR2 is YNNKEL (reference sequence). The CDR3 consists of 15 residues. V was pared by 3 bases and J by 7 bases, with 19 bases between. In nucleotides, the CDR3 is TGTGCCAGCAGCCAGAGGGGGGGAGGCCGAAGGGAGCAGTACTTC. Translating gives CASSQRGGGRREQYF.